The 17 T cell receptor beta chains given below trace back to one sample, sequenced in a study of CD8 T cells in ankylosing spondylitis. Findings and limits, study-wide: A TCR beta motif made of eight highly homologous variants seemed typical of ankylosing spondylitis blood.

In TCRdb, the 5' RACE reads were re-called with MiXCR into one record per CDR3 protein. The sample yields 200,000 to 250,000 distinct CDR3 sequences, roughly 6.6% seen once. These TCRs are of unknown antigen specificity. The sample taken for sequencing was blood, either unsorted or a sorted T cell fraction (not recorded which). Receptors originate from a male donor with ankylosing spondylitis.

This clonotype was picked up one time. A much larger clone sits a single nucleotide away, making a read error possible. This chain connects TRBV6-2 or TRBV6-3 to TRBJ2-2; no clear D. Trimming took off 7 bases at V and 1 base at J, with 13 bases between the two ends. The germline gives CDR1 MNHEY, CDR2 SVGEGT. This CDR3 spans 15 amino acids. CDR3 protein: CASMGLIGNTGELFF. For the CDR3, the DNA is TGTGCCAGCATGGGCCTAATCGGGAACACCGGGGAGCTGTTTTTT.

The sample holds many counts of this clonotype. CDR3 nucleotide sequence: TGCAGCGTTGATCCGCAGTGGCAGTTCTATGGCTACACCTTC. As protein: CSVDPQWQFYGYTF. The rearrangement links TRBV29-1 to TRBJ1-2; no clear D. CDR3 length: 14 residues. From germline, CDR1 is SQVTM and CDR2 ANQGSEA. The V gene lost 3 bases and the J gene lost 4 bases, with 15 bases spanning the gap. The full variable domain, with the rest looked up from reference TRBV29-1 and TRBJ1-2, is SAVISQKPSRDICQRGTSLTIQCQVDSQVTMMFWYRQQPGQSLTLIATANQGSEATYESGFVIDKFPISRPNLTFSTLTVSNMSPEDSSIYLCSVDPQWQFYGYTFGSGTRLTVV.

The sample holds many counts of this clonotype. J is TRBJ2-1 and V is TRBV4-2; D gene ambiguous. The CDR3 sequence is 15 residues long. V was shortened by 1 base and J by 0 bases, with 7 bases between the two germline ends. CDR1 is LGHNA, CDR2 YNFKEQ, per germline. CDR3 nucleotides: TGTGCCAGCAGCCAAGGAATCCCCTCCTACAATGAGCAGTTCTTC. It yields the protein CASSQGIPSYNEQFF.

In its sample, this clonotype was seen many times. V usage is TRBV4-3 and J usage is TRBJ1-1; TRBD1 matches 8 bases. The CDR3 consists of 13 residues. Germline V gives CDR1 LGHNA, CDR2 YSLEER. J was trimmed by 4 bases and V by 3 bases; bases with no gene match: 1. As DNA, the CDR3 is TGCGCCAGCAGCCATGACAGGGGCACTGAAGCTTTCTTT. Translation: CASSHDRGTEAFF.

This clonotype came up many times. The chain joins TRBV29-1 to TRBJ1-4; 7 nucleotides align to TRBD1. The trim removed 2 bases at V and 0 bases at J, leaving 3 bases unmatched. The CDR3 is 15 residues long. Germline V lookup: CDR1 SQVTM, CDR2 ANQGSEA. Written as DNA, the CDR3 is TGCAGCGTTGAACAGCAGGGGGCAACTAATGAAAAACTGTTTTTT. It is translated as CSVEQQGATNEKLFF.

This clonotype was observed a handful of times. The chain joins TRBV6-1 to TRBJ1-2; no clear D. Germline V gene lookup returns CDR1 MNHNS and CDR2 SASEGT. V was cut by 8 bases and J by 8 bases, with 27 bases left in between. The CDR3 covers 16 residues. The CDR3: CASAETEGTLPRGYTF. The CDR3 nucleotides read TGTGCCAGCGCGGAGACTGAGGGAACTCTTCCGAGGGGCTACACCTTC.

This clonotype has ten or more counts. This chain joins TRBV10-3 and TRBJ1-1; a weak D match, TRBD1 (5 bases). This CDR3 is 17 amino acids long. Trimming left V 4 bases short and J 3 bases short, with 21 bases between. CDR1 ENHRY and CDR2 SYGVKD come from the germline V gene. The CDR3 sequence is CAISAPGDSTEYTEAFF. The CDR3, as DNA: TGTGCCATCAGTGCCCCCGGGGATTCGACAGAATACACTGAAGCTTTCTTT.

This clonotype was detected many times. As DNA, the CDR3 is TGTGCCAGCGGCTCAGGGAATGAGCAGTTCTTC. This translates into CASGSGNEQFF. This sequence joins TRBV12-3 or TRBV12-4 and TRBJ2-1, with D possibly TRBD1 on 5 matching bases. Trimming shortened V by 8 bases and J by 7 bases, and 9 bases separated the two germline ends. This CDR3 is 11 amino acids long.

The table lists this clonotype with many counts. The rearrangement uses TRBV29-1 and TRBJ1-1; D is undetermined. Germline assignment: CDR1 SQVTM and CDR2 ANQGSEA. Trimming removed 2 bases at V and 7 bases at J, with 11 bases between. This CDR3 region has 12 residues. CDR3: CSVEQESREAFF. In DNA, the CDR3 is TGCAGCGTTGAACAAGAGAGTCGTGAAGCTTTCTTT.

This clonotype has ten or more counts. The rearrangement uses TRBV6-2 or TRBV6-3 and TRBJ2-7; TRBD1 agrees at 8 bases. V shed 2 bases, J shed 5 bases, and the junction held 14 bases outside the gene matches. Germline V CDR1 and CDR2: MNHEY, SVGEGT. This CDR3 spans 17 amino acids. DNA for the CDR3: TGTGCCAGCAGTTACGATTACTCGGACAGGGCAGTCAACGAGCAGTACTTC. It codes for CASSYDYSDRAVNEQYF.

This clonotype was recorded at least ten times. This chain connects TRBV10-3 to TRBJ1-1; D possibly corresponds to TRBD1 (5 bases). This CDR3 is built from 16 residues. Trimming took off 0 bases at V and 5 bases at J, with 16 bases between the two ends. Germline V lookup: CDR1 ENHRY, CDR2 SYGVKD. The CDR3 region has the DNA TGTGCCATCAGTGAGTCGATTAGGGGAGGTGGGACTGAAGCTTTCTTT. Translation: CAISESIRGGGTEAFF.

This clonotype was seen ten or more times. The gene calls are TRBV20-1 and TRBJ2-7; 11 positions agree with TRBD2. With 0 bases clipped from V and 2 bases from J, the junction kept 9 bases outside the gene matches. This CDR3 region has 17 residues. Germline V CDR1 and CDR2: DFQATT, SNEGSKA (reference sequence). CDR3 sequence (DNA): TGCAGTGCTAGAGATCAGCTAGCGGGAGGACCAACCTACGAGCAGTACTTC. It is translated as CSARDQLAGGPTYEQYF.

This clonotype was counted at least ten times. The V call is TRBV19, the J call TRBJ2-7; D possibly uses TRBD1 or TRBD2 (5 bases each). Deletions cut 4 bases from V and 0 bases from J, with 7 bases between. Germline lookup yields CDR1 LNHDA and CDR2 SQIVND (reference sequence). This CDR3 region has 13 residues. The CDR3 region has the DNA TGTGCCAGTAGTACCGGGACCTCCTACGAGCAGTACTTC. The encoded protein is CASSTGTSYEQYF.

There are many counts of this clonotype. This sequence joins TRBV6-5 and TRBJ2-7, with D tentatively TRBD2 (6 bases). Germline loops: CDR1 MNHEY, CDR2 SVGAGI. The germline V and J ends were trimmed by 2 bases and 1 base, with 15 bases remaining between them. The CDR3 has 16 residues. The CDR3 nucleotides read TGTGCCAGCAGTTACGGGCCGGAGGGGAGGTCCTACGAGCAGTACTTC. This codes for CASSYGPEGRSYEQYF.

The table lists this clonotype with many counts. The chain employs TRBV3-1 and TRBJ1-2, with TRBD1 matching 7 bases. The CDR3 consists of 14 residues. The ends lost 10 bases at V and 5 bases at J; junction bases unmatched: 13. Per the germline V gene, CDR1 is LGHDT and CDR2 is YNNKEL (reference sequence). The CDR3 DNA follows: TGTGCCACTCGCAGGGGGTCCTACTCTTATGGCTACACCTTC. Protein product: CATRRGSYSYGYTF.

This clonotype was observed many times. This chain joins TRBV5-6 and TRBJ2-7; TRBD1 agrees at 7 bases. Trimming removed 3 bases from V and 7 bases from J; junction bases left unmatched: 7. Germline V lookup: CDR1 SGHDT, CDR2 YYEEEE. The CDR3 sequence is 13 residues long. CDR3 residues: CASSSTTGKEQYF. The CDR3 nucleotides read TGTGCCAGCAGCTCTACGACAGGGAAAGAGCAGTACTTC.

In the case of this clonotype: A much larger clone lies a single base off, so this may be a read error. The V gene is TRBV4-3, the J gene TRBJ2-7; 7 nucleotides match TRBD1. There are 15 residues in the CDR3. CDR1 and CDR2 (germline): LGHNA, YSLEER. J gave up 5 bases and V 4 bases, and 11 bases lay outside the gene matches. CDR3 sequence: CASSRPTGMEDEQYF. CDR3 in DNA: TGCGCCAGCAGCCGACCGACAGGGATGGAAGACGAGCAGTACTTC.